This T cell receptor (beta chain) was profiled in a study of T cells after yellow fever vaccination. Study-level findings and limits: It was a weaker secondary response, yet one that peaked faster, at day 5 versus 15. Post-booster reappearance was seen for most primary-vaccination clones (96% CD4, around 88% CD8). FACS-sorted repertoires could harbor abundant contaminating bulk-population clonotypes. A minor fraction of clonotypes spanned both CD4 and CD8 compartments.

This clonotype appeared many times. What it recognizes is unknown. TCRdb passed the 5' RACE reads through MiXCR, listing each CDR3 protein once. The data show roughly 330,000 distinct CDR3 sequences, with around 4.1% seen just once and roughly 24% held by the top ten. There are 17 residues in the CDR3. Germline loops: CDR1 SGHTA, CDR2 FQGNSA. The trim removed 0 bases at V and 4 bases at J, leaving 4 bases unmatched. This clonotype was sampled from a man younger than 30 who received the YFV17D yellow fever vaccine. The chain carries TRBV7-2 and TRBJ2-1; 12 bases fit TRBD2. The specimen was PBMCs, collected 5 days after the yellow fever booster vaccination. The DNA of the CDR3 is TGTGCCAGCAGCTTAGCAGCTAGCGGGGGGGCTTACAATGAGCAGTTCTTC. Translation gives CASSLAASGGAYNEQFF.